This T cell receptor (beta chain) was identified in a study of OX40 agonist ivuxolimab in advanced cancers. The germline V gene encodes CDR1 SEHNR and CDR2 FQNEAQ (reference sequence). CDR3 length: 16 residues. V shed 5 bases, J shed 0 bases, and the junction held 9 bases outside the gene matches. Only in-frame clones appear in the TCRdb table, and some are missing; sequencing was by immunoSEQ multiplex PCR. There are about 79,000 clones in the sample; 80% to 95% occur only once, and roughly 7.4% lies in the top ten. The rearrangement links TRBV7-9 to TRBJ2-5; the match to TRBD2 covers 7 bases. The receptor was isolated from an adult with an advanced solid tumor such as melanoma, head and neck, liver or kidney cancer. This sample comprised CD4+ or CD8+ T cells sorted from blood, obtained in a trial of the OX40 agonist ivuxolimab. This CDR3 is CASSPRGLGYQETQYF. The CDR3 region has the DNA TGTGCCAGCAGCCCCCGAGGACTAGGGTACCAAGAGACCCAGTACTTC.